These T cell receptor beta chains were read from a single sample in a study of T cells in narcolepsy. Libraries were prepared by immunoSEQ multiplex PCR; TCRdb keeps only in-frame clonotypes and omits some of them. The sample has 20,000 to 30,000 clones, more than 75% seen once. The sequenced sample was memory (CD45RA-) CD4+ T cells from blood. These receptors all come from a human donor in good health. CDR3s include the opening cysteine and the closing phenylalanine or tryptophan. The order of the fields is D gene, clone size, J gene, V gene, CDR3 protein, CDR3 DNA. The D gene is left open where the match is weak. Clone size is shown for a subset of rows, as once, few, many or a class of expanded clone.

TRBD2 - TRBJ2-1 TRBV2 CASSRTSGRVNEQFF TGTGCCAGCAGTCGGACTAGCGGGAGGGTCAATGAGCAGTTCTTC
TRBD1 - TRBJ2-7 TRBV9 CASSPRTGGGYEQYF TGTGCCAGCAGCCCGAGGACAGGGGGCGGCTACGAGCAGTACTTC
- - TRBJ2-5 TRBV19 CASSIQGGTQYF TGTGCCAGTAGTATCCAGGGGGGGACCCAGTACTTC
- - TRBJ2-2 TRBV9 CASSVGLPGELFF TGTGCCAGCAGCGTCGGGCTCCCCGGGGAGCTGTTTTTT
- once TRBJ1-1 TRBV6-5 CASCYGVRNTEAFF TGTGCCAGCTGTTACGGAGTCAGAAACACTGAAGCTTTCTTT
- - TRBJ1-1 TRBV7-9 CASSLSGLTEAFF TGTGCCAGCAGCTTATCAGGGCTCACTGAAGCTTTCTTT
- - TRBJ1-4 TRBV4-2 CASSQGMGSANEKLFF TGTGCCAGCAGCCAGGGTATGGGATCAGCTAATGAAAAACTGTTTTTT
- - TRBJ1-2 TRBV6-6 CASGLGYTF TGTGCCAGCGGGTTAGGCTACACCTTC
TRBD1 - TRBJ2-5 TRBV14 CASSQPRGLETQYF TGTGCCAGCAGCCAACCCAGGGGGCTGGAGACCCAGTACTTC
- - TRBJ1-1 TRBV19 CASSIDVGGSEAFF TGTGCCAGTAGTATAGACGTGGGGGGCTCTGAAGCTTTCTTT
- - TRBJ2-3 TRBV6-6 CASHSAEDTQYF TGTGCCAGCCATTCGGCCGAGGATACGCAGTATTTT
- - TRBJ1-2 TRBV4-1 CASSQVSGANYGYTF TGCGCCAGCAGCCAAGTCTCGGGGGCTAACTATGGCTACACCTTC
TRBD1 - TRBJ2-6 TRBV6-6 CASRSGTGGWDVLTF TGTGCCAGCAGATCTGGGACAGGTGGGTGGGACGTCCTGACTTTC
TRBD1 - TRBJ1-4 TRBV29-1 CSAAGQGAGEKLFF TGCAGCGCCGCGGGACAGGGGGCGGGGGAAAAACTGTTTTTT
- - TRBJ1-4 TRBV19 CASMDVGGASEKLFF TGTGCCAGTATGGACGTGGGGGGTGCTAGCGAAAAACTGTTTTTT
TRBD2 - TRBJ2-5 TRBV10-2 CASRYSSGGFQETQYF TGCGCCAGCCGGTATTCTAGCGGGGGCTTTCAAGAGACCCAGTACTTC
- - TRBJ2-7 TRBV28 CASSPLGLLISYEQYF TGTGCCAGCAGCCCCCTGGGACTTCTAATTTCCTACGAGCAGTACTTC
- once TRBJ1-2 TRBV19 CASSIESRQNYGYTF TGTGCCAGTAGTATAGAGAGTCGGCAGAACTATGGCTACACCTTC
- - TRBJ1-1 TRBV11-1 CASSLTETHTEAFF TGTGCCAGCAGCTTAACTGAAACGCACACTGAAGCTTTCTTT
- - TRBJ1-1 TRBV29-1 CSVGEAGARMNTEAFF TGCAGCGTGGGAGAGGCAGGGGCCCGTATGAACACTGAAGCTTTCTTT
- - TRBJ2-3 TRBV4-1 CASSQQGSPTGTDTQYF TGCGCCAGCAGCCAACAGGGGTCGCCGACTGGCACAGATACGCAGTATTTT
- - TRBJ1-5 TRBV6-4 CAPSGGSNQPQHF TGTGCCCCCTCGGGTGGGAGCAATCAGCCCCAGCATTTT
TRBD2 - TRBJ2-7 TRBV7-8 CASTTSRASGSSYEQYF TGTGCCAGCACCACCTCCCGGGCTAGCGGGAGCTCCTACGAGCAGTACTTC
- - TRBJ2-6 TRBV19 CASSGRSGAGANVLTF TGTGCCAGTAGCGGACGGTCAGGGGCTGGGGCCAACGTCCTGACTTTC
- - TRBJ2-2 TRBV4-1 CASSQGLHAGELFF TGCGCCAGCAGCCAGGGACTCCACGCCGGGGAGCTGTTTTTT
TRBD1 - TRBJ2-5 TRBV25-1 CASSAGQGVQETQYF TGTGCCAGCAGTGCGGGACAGGGGGTCCAAGAGACCCAGTACTTC
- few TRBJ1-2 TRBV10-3 CAISEHYGYTF TGTGCCATCAGTGAGCACTATGGCTACACCTTC